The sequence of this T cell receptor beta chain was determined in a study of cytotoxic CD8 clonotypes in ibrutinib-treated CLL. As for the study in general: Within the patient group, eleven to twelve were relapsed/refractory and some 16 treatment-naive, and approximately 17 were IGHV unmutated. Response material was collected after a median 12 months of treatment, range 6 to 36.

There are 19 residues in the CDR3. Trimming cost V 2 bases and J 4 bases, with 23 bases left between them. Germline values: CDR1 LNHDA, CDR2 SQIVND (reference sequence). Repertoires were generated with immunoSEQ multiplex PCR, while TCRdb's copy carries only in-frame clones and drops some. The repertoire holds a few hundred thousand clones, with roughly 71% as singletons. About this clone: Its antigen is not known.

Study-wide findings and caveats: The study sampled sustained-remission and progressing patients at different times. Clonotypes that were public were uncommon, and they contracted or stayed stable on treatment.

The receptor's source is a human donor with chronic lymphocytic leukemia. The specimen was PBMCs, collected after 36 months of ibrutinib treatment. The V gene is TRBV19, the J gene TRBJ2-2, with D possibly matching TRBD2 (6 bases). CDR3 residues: CASSISQTPFYGGTGELFF. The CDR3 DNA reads TGTGCCAGTAGTATAAGCCAGACACCTTTCTACGGGGGCACCGGGGAGCTGTTTTTT.